One sample yielded the 18 T cell receptor beta chains listed below, sequenced in a study of breast tumors, draining lymph nodes, adjacent tissues. TCRdb itself ran the multiplex PCR reads through MiXCR, one entry per CDR3 protein. This sample carries 15,000 to 20,000 distinct CDR3 sequences, over 40% of them seen once, and the ten largest clones take approximately 12%. The specimen sequenced was tumor-adjacent breast tissue. The receptors shown here come from a female donor with breast cancer. Some clones in this sample may be carry-over from other donors' samples.

The rearrangement uses TRBV12-3 or TRBV12-4 and TRBJ2-2; TRBD2 matches at 8 bases. The ends lost 3 bases at V and 6 bases at J; junction bases unmatched: 3. The CDR3 is 14 amino acids. The CDR3 is CASSFAGGSGELFF. CDR3 sequence (DNA): TGTGCCAGCAGTTTCGCGGGGGGTTCCGGGGAGCTGTTTTTT.

This clonotype appeared many times. Possible read error: a much larger clone is one base away. The chain couples TRBV6-6 to TRBJ2-7; D gene ambiguous. The ends were cut back, 5 bases at V and 4 bases at J, with 9 bases in the middle. The CDR3 has 12 residues. Germline V gene lookup returns CDR1 MNHNY and CDR2 SVGAGI (reference sequence). CDR3 protein: CASSHVDYEQYF. The CDR3 region has the DNA TGTGCCAGCAGTCACGTTGATTACGAGCAGTACTTC.

Comment on this clonotype: The DNA is omitted, as the CDR3 cannot be located on it reliably, and the CDR3 follows TCRdb's listing. CDR3 sequence reads: CASSYQGGRAYEQYFGPGTIYF. V usage is TRBV6-5 and J usage is TRBJ1-3; the table's D gene call, TRBD1, was not cross checked with the DNA. Germline V gives CDR1 MNHEY, CDR2 SVGAGI. The CDR3 numbers 22 amino acids, ends counted.

The table lists this clonotype with a count of one. The rearrangement links TRBV12-3 or TRBV12-4 to TRBJ1-2; 11 bases agree with TRBD1. After removal of 6 bases from V and 2 bases from J, the junction contained 5 bases not matched to a gene. CDR3 length: 15 residues. The CDR3 DNA reads as TGTGCCAGCAGCAAGAGGACAGGGGGCAACTATGGCTACACCTTC. Amino acids: CASSKRTGGNYGYTF.

In its sample, this clonotype was seen many times. A much larger clone differs from this one at a single base, so this may be a read error. As DNA, the CDR3 is TGTGCCAGCAGTCAAGCGGGCAGAACCTACTATGGCTACACCTTC. Residues: CASSQAGRTYYGYTF. The chain carries TRBV6-1 and TRBJ1-2, with D unresolved. CDR1 is MNHNS and CDR2 is SASEGT in the germline V gene. There are 15 residues in the CDR3.

At least ten counts were recorded for this clonotype. This chain joins TRBV19 and TRBJ1-2; 7 bases match TRBD1. V lost 9 bases and J lost 2; bases outside the gene matches: 15. Germline V gene sequence: CDR1 LNHDA, CDR2 SQIVND (reference sequence). The CDR3 is made up of 16 amino acids. Here the CDR3 DNA reads TGTGCCAGCAATTCCGGATCGACAGGGAAAAACTATGGCTACACCTTC. It specifies CASNSGSTGKNYGYTF. Variable domain in full (rest from reference TRBV19 and TRBJ1-2): DGGITQSPKYLFRKEGQNVTLSCEQNLNHDAMYWYRQDPGQGLRLIYYSQIVNDFQKGDIAEGYSVSREKKESFPLTVTSAQKNPTAFYLCASNSGSTGKNYGYTFGSGTRLTVV.

This clonotype was counted many times. A read error may be the cause here, since a much bigger clone is one base away. V and J are TRBV6-5 and TRBJ2-5, with TRBD1 identical over 7 bases. This CDR3 region has 14 residues. The germline V gene encodes CDR1 MNHEY and CDR2 SVGAGI. Unmatched junction bases numbered 11, after V lost 6 bases and J lost 7 bases. DNA of the CDR3: TGTGCCAGCAGGCAGACAGGGCGCTTTGGGACCCAGTACTTC. Translation: CASRQTGRFGTQYF.

The J gene is TRBJ2-1, the V gene TRBV12-3 or TRBV12-4, with D possibly TRBD1 on 5 matching bases. This CDR3 region has 13 residues. The V end was cut by 3 bases, the J end by 8 bases, with 11 bases between. The CDR3 sequence: CASSFAGWDEQFF. In nucleotides, the CDR3 is TGTGCCAGCAGTTTCGCAGGGTGGGATGAGCAGTTCTTC.

This chain joins TRBV20-1 and TRBJ2-1; TRBD2 aligns across 11 bases. The CDR3 is 14 amino acids. Losses at the gene ends were 6 bases for V and 5 bases for J; bases not matched to a gene: 6. Looked up from germline, CDR1 is DFQATT and CDR2 is SNEGSKA (reference sequence). As DNA, the CDR3 is TGCAGTGCCGTAGCGGGGGGGCTCCACAATGAGCAGTTCTTC. This sequence encodes CSAVAGGLHNEQFF.

This clonotype was recorded many times. The junction shows a germline mismatch at one end, possibly a read error. The CDR3 DNA sequence: TGTACCAGCAGTTTGGGGACTAACTATGGCTACACCTTC. Protein sequence: CTSSLGTNYGYTF. The J gene is TRBJ1-2, the V gene TRBV25-1; no definite D call. This CDR3 is 13 amino acids long. Germline CDR1 is MGHDK and CDR2 is SYGVNS.

In the case of this clonotype: At one boundary the junction diverges from the germline segment, which might be a read error. The rearrangement uses TRBV6-2 or TRBV6-3 and TRBJ1-2; 7 bases align to TRBD1. Germline CDR1 reads MNHEY; CDR2 reads SVGEGT. The CDR3 runs 13 residues. The CDR3 loop reads CASSWDSKQSYTF. In nucleotides, the CDR3 is TGTGCCAGCAGTTGGGACAGCAAACAAAGCTACACTTTC.

This clonotype was counted between two and nine times. The gene calls are TRBV6-5 and TRBJ2-7; D is ambiguous. The length of the CDR3 is 14 residues. The V gene's germline CDR1 is MNHEY and CDR2 SVGAGI. The V gene lost 0 bases and the J gene lost 2 bases, with 8 bases spanning the gap. This chain's CDR3 is CASSYSADPYEQYF. CDR3 coding DNA: TGTGCCAGCAGTTACTCCGCAGATCCCTACGAGCAGTACTTC.

The chain recombines TRBV5-6 with TRBJ1-3; D unclear. V was trimmed by 2 bases and J by 0 bases, leaving 12 bases between them. This CDR3 contains 16 residues. CDR1 is SGHDT, CDR2 YYEEEE, per germline. CDR3 coding DNA: TGTGCCAGCAGCTTCGGTAGGGTTCACTCTGGAAACACCATATATTTT. It codes for CASSFGRVHSGNTIYF.

This chain links TRBV2 with TRBJ2-7, with 9 bases lining up with TRBD1. CDR1 is SNHLY, CDR2 FYNNEI, per germline. The V segment lost 0 bases and the J segment 2 bases; nucleotides outside the gene matches: 2. CDR3 length: 15 residues. CDR3 protein: CASSEAGQGPYEQYF. The CDR3 nucleotides are TGTGCCAGCAGTGAAGCAGGACAGGGGCCCTACGAGCAGTACTTC.

In this sample, this clonotype turned up many times. Being one base from a much bigger clone, this may be a read error. The CDR3 here is CASSPGNRLSSPLHF. As DNA, the CDR3 is TGTGCCAGCAGTCCAGGGAACCGTCTTTCTTCACCCCTCCACTTT. The chain employs TRBV6-1 and TRBJ1-6; D is perhaps TRBD1 (5 bases). The V end was cut by 5 bases, the J end by 9 bases, with 17 bases between. The CDR3 extends over 15 amino acids. CDR1 MNHNS and CDR2 SASEGT come from the germline V gene.

This clonotype is medium-sized within its sample. The rearrangement links TRBV11-2 to TRBJ2-7; TRBD1 might be the D (6 bases). The CDR3 consists of 14 residues. Trimming took 0 bases from V and 3 from J, leaving 9 bases between them. Germline assignment: CDR1 SGHAT and CDR2 FQNNGV. The CDR3 DNA sequence: TGTGCCAGCAGCTTAGAGCAGGGGCGCTACGAGCAGTACTTC. Translating it yields CASSLEQGRYEQYF.

The chain couples TRBV5-6 to TRBJ2-2; 9 bases align to TRBD2. Germline CDR1 and CDR2: SGHDT and YYEEEE. The CDR3 covers 15 residues. J gave up 5 bases and V 2 bases, and 4 bases lay outside the gene matches. DNA for the CDR3: TGTGCCAGCAGCTTTAGCGGGAGTCGGACCGGGGAGCTGTTTTTT. This gives the protein CASSFSGSRTGELFF.

The chain has TRBV6-6 and TRBJ2-1; a possible D gene is TRBD2 (7 bases). The CDR3 totals 14 residues. In germline, CDR1 is MNHNY, CDR2 SVGAGI (reference sequence). Trimming took off 7 bases at V and 10 bases at J, with 20 bases between the two ends. The CDR3 reads CASTLGGLPTEQFF. CDR3 nucleotides: TGTGCCAGCACCCTAGGGGGACTACCGACAGAGCAGTTCTTC.